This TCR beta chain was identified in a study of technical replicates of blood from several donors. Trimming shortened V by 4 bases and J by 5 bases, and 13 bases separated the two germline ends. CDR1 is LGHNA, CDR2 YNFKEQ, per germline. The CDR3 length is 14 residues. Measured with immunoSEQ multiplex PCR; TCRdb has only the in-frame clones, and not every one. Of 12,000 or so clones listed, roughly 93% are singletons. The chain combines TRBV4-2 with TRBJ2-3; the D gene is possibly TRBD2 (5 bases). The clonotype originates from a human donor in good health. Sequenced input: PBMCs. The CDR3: CASSLDTGEDTQYF. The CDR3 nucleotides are TGTGCCAGCAGCCTCGATACCGGGGAAGATACGCAGTATTTT.